This TCR beta chain is from a study of cytomegalovirus exposure and HLA in healthy donors. Study information: In an earlier analysis, 90 million to 130 million unique TCR beta sequences were found from approximately 170 million T cells. Early on, a data release was issued that held approximately 92 million unique TCRs from HLA-typed donors.

Primers for the PCR totalled 60 Vbeta and 13 Jbeta. Some clones are missing from TCRdb's copy, which holds only in-frame ones; the method was immunoSEQ multiplex PCR. This sample has 150,000 to 180,000 clones, with 70% to 80% found just once. Comment on this clone: The antigen remains unidentified. The same CDR3 can be traced to other DNA sequences in this sample.

Study-level results: Presence/absence comparisons presumed near-even sequencing depth among donors. An observed cluster of highly shared sequence variants was recorded as a likely sequencing artifact.

The ends lost 3 bases at V and 2 bases at J; junction bases unmatched: 2. CDR1 is SGHRS, CDR2 YFSETQ, per germline. CDR3 length: 14 residues. The chain has TRBV5-1 and TRBJ1-5, with 7 bases fitting TRBD1. Sequenced sample: PBMCs. The receptor's source is a man aged 25-40 years in good health and CMV-seropositive. The chain's CDR3 is CASSSGQGNQPQHF. The CDR3 DNA sequence: TGCGCCAGCAGCTCCGGACAGGGCAATCAGCCCCAGCATTTT.